The TCR beta chain under discussion was sequenced for a study of OX40 agonist ivuxolimab in advanced cancers. The wider study: The study enrolled dose-escalation patients with hepatocellular carcinoma, melanoma, renal cell or head and neck cancer. Partial responses occurred in Three dose-escalation patients, one with hepatocellular carcinoma and two with cutaneous melanoma. General observations from the study: The average count of expanded clones was higher among CD8+ T cells than among CD4+. In the 0.1 to 3.0 mg/kg range, CD4+ and CD8+ blood T cells had expanded clonally by week 6.

With respect to this clone: The antigen is undetermined.

TCRdb's table, derived via immunoSEQ multiplex PCR, lists solely in-frame clones and lacks some. The sample carries fewer than 90,000 clones, roughly 86% recorded once. This CDR3 has 15 amino acids. Per the germline V gene, CDR1 is SGHAT and CDR2 is FQNNGV. J was trimmed by 6 bases and V by 5 bases; bases with no gene match: 1. This TCR came from an adult with an advanced solid tumor such as melanoma, head and neck, liver or kidney cancer. The chain joins TRBV11-2 to TRBJ2-2; 15 bases fit TRBD2. Source: CD4+ or CD8+ T cells sorted from blood, taken in a trial of the OX40 agonist ivuxolimab. The chain's CDR3 is CASSRTSGGAGELFF. The CDR3 coding sequence is TGTGCCAGCAGCCGGACTAGCGGGGGGGCCGGGGAGCTGTTTTTT.